The 13 T cell receptor beta chains reported below all come from one sample, sequenced in a study of blood T cell repertoires in COVID-19. TCRdb's table, derived via immunoSEQ multiplex PCR, lists solely in-frame clones and lacks some. The sample records hundreds of thousands of clones, 70% to 90% being singletons. The sequencing input was PBMCs or T cells enriched from blood (not recorded which). The receptors were gathered from a man aged 30 to 39 who had recovered from COVID-19.

The CDR3 region has the DNA TGTGCCAGTAGACCAGGAGCCGGGACAGGGTCGGTCAATGAGCAGTTCTTC. This gives the protein CASRPGAGTGSVNEQFF. The chain couples TRBV19 to TRBJ2-1; 9 bases are a match to TRBD1. Per the germline V gene, CDR1 is LNHDA and CDR2 is SQIVND (reference sequence). V lost 6 bases and J lost 6; bases outside the gene matches: 15. The CDR3 is made up of 17 amino acids. Using reference TRBV19 and TRBJ2-1 for the parts outside the CDR3, the full variable domain is DGGITQSPKYLFRKEGQNVTLSCEQNLNHDAMYWYRQDPGQGLRLIYYSQIVNDFQKGDIAEGYSVSREKKESFPLTVTSAQKNPTAFYLCASRPGAGTGSVNEQFFGPGTRLTVL.

The genes are TRBV9 and TRBJ1-3; 7 nucleotides align to TRBD1. The J segment lost 0 bases and the V segment lost 4 bases, leaving 13 bases of the junction unmatched. Germline values: CDR1 SGDLS, CDR2 YYNGEE. This CDR3 region has 18 residues. The CDR3 DNA reads TGTGCCAGCAGCTCAACTCAGGACAGGACGAGCTCTGGAAACACCATATATTTT. This gives the protein CASSSTQDRTSSGNTIYF. Complete variable domain (other parts from reference TRBV9 and TRBJ1-3): DSGVTQTPKHLITATGQRVTLRCSPRSGDLSVYWYQQSLDQGLQFLIQYYNGEERAKGNILERFSAQQFPDLHSELNLSSLELGDSALYFCASSSTQDRTSSGNTIYFGEGSWLTVV.

The rearrangement uses TRBV4-2 and TRBJ1-4; the match to TRBD1 covers 7 bases. The CDR3 is 14 residues long. Germline loops: CDR1 LGHNA, CDR2 YNFKEQ. V gave up 0 bases and J gave up 8 bases; unmatched junction bases: 3. The CDR3 loop is CASSQDRGREKLFF. CDR3 nucleotide sequence: TGTGCCAGCAGCCAAGACAGGGGGAGAGAAAAACTGTTTTTT.

The chain employs TRBV18 and TRBJ2-2; TRBD1 matches 11 bases. CDR1 and CDR2 (germline): KGHSH, LQKENI. CDR3 length: 18 amino acids. V gave up 2 bases and J gave up 7 bases; unmatched junction bases: 12. As DNA, the CDR3 is TGTGCCAGCTCACCAATTATGAGGACAGGGGGCGACGGCGGGGAGCTGTTTTTT. Translating it yields CASSPIMRTGGDGGELFF.

The chain joins TRBV19 to TRBJ1-1, with 10 bases that match TRBD1. CDR1 and CDR2 (germline): LNHDA, SQIVND (reference sequence). The CDR3 has 12 residues. Trimming cost V 8 bases and J 7 bases; bases outside gene matches: 4. CDR3 bases: TGTGCCAGTGGGACAGGGGTTGGTGAAGCTTTCTTT. This sequence encodes CASGTGVGEAFF.

The chain links TRBV5-4 to TRBJ1-1, with D tentatively TRBD1 (5 bases). CDR1 is SGHNT and CDR2 is YYREEE in the germline V gene (reference sequence). The CDR3 has 14 amino acids. V was trimmed by 1 base and J by 5 bases, leaving 12 bases between them. CDR3 in DNA: TGTGCCAGCAGCTTGAGTGCCAGGGATACTGAAGCTTTCTTT. Translating it yields CASSLSARDTEAFF.

This clone was observed a handful of times. The gene calls are TRBV19 and TRBJ2-1; 13 bases fit TRBD2. V shed 4 bases and J 6 bases; nucleotides not matched to a gene: 12. Germline V gene data show CDR1 as LNHDA and CDR2 as SQIVND (reference sequence). The CDR3 loop spans 18 amino acids. This chain's CDR3 is CASSSLGTSGVRGNEQFF. The CDR3 coding sequence is TGTGCCAGTAGTAGTTTAGGGACTAGCGGGGTTCGGGGCAATGAGCAGTTCTTC.

The chain has TRBV6-2 or TRBV6-3 and TRBJ2-1, with 9 bases identical to TRBD2. Per germline, CDR1 MNHEY and CDR2 SVGEGT. The CDR3 loop spans 13 amino acids. V dropped 6 bases and J dropped 7; count of bases not matched to a gene: 4. The CDR3: CASSRSGGNEQFF. The CDR3 bases are TGTGCCAGCAGCAGAAGCGGGGGGAATGAGCAGTTCTTC.

The chain is built from TRBV7-2 and TRBJ2-1; 8 bases line up with TRBD2. Trimming took 0 bases from V and 2 from J; bases not matched to a gene: 0. CDR1 and CDR2 (germline): SGHTA, FQGNSA. The length of the CDR3 is 15 residues. The CDR3 here is CASSLAGLAYNEQFF. The CDR3 nucleotides read TGTGCCAGCAGCTTAGCGGGACTAGCCTACAATGAGCAGTTCTTC.

This chain connects TRBV9 to TRBJ1-3; the match to TRBD1 covers 9 bases. This CDR3 contains 18 residues. J gave up 0 bases and V 0 bases, and 7 bases lay outside the gene matches. CDR1 is SGDLS, CDR2 YYNGEE, per germline. The CDR3 reads CASSVAVGQGSSGNTIYF. In DNA form, the CDR3 reads TGTGCCAGCAGCGTAGCTGTGGGACAGGGAAGCTCTGGAAACACCATATATTTT.

The rearrangement uses TRBV3-1 (or the pseudogene TRBV3-2) and TRBJ2-2; TRBD2 matches 8 bases. CDR3 size: 14 residues. J was trimmed by 7 bases and V by 4 bases; bases with no gene match: 5. The germline V gene has CDR1 LGHDT and CDR2 YNNKEL (reference sequence). CDR3 sequence: CASSPGGAVGELFF. CDR3 DNA sequence: TGTGCCAGCAGCCCGGGGGGGGCCGTCGGGGAGCTGTTTTTT.

This clone is a singleton in its sample. The rearrangement links TRBV9 to TRBJ1-2; no reliable D call. The CDR3 totals 14 residues. The V end was cut by 3 bases, the J end by 7 bases, with 16 bases between. In germline, CDR1 is SGDLS, CDR2 YYNGEE. CDR3 coding DNA: TGTGCCAGCAGCGCATCAACGGGAAGCGGTGGCTACACCTTC. Its protein is CASSASTGSGGYTF.

This clone was seen a few times. V is TRBV19 and J is TRBJ1-2; TRBD1 matches at 7 bases. Germline values: CDR1 LNHDA, CDR2 SQIVND (reference sequence). J lost 4 bases, V lost 5 bases, and 7 bases had no gene match. This CDR3 contains 14 residues. The CDR3 DNA reads as TGTGCCAGTAGTGTAACAGGGGATCTCTATGGCTACACCTTC. Amino acid sequence: CASSVTGDLYGYTF.